This T cell receptor beta chain was recorded in a study of graft-versus-host responses after intestinal transplantation. General study points: The marrow of recipients harbored GvH clones, and ileum or blood showed some of them first.

The CDR3 is 16 amino acids. The V and J ends lost 2 bases and 0 bases respectively, with 11 bases between them. Per the germline V gene, CDR1 is LGHNA and CDR2 is YNFKEQ. On this clone itself: The antigen is not known.

Only in-frame clones appear in the TCRdb table, and some are missing; sequencing was by immunoSEQ multiplex PCR. The table includes tens of thousands of clones, 94% detected once. The TCR comes from a human donor who was the organ donor for an intestinal transplant. The material sequenced was unstimulated CD4+ T cells sorted from spleen or lymph node cells, taken before transplant. V usage is TRBV4-2 and J usage is TRBJ1-5, with D hard to call. The CDR3 protein is CASSQRWTYSNQPQHF. The CDR3 DNA follows: TGTGCCAGCAGCCAACGGTGGACCTATAGCAATCAGCCCCAGCATTTT.